This paragraph covers one T cell receptor beta chain sequence. Its cognate antigen is unknown. The sample originates from a study of Ad26.COV2.S vaccination and SARS-CoV-2 variants. Study background: Enrolled in COV1001, the donor was in the Ad26.COV2.S trial arm, which received the vaccine. Overall study findings and caveats: Among vaccine recipients, spike-specific TCR breadth exceeded that of placebo recipients.

Losses at the gene ends were 1 base for V and 4 bases for J; bases not matched to a gene: 4. The CDR3 loop spans 15 amino acids. Germline CDR1 and CDR2: LGHNA and YSLEER. The sample's treatment: about 20 received Ad26.COV2.S at low or high dose, single or two shots; about 5 received placebo; per-sample allocation not given. Collection of samples fell on day 63 after the first vaccine or placebo injection. Method: immunoSEQ multiplex PCR; TCRdb's copy keeps in-frame clones and lacks some. Among hundreds of thousands of clones, 89% were seen once, and the ten largest hold 2.5%. The chain recombines TRBV4-3 with TRBJ2-7; the match to TRBD1 covers 10 bases. The origin of this receptor is a person aged 18-60 years who received the Ad26.COV2.S COVID-19 vaccine or a placebo. This material consisted of peripheral blood, taken in a trial of Ad26.COV2.S vaccine versus placebo. The CDR3 bases are TGCGCCAGCAGCCAAGCGGGGGACAGGGGTTACGAGCAGTACTTC. This codes for CASSQAGDRGYEQYF.